This record covers a single T cell receptor beta chain. Its antigen remains unidentified. It has no much larger one-base neighbor in the sample; base qualities were not kept. The junction shows trimming of 0 bases on V and 3 bases on J, plus 17 bases between the germline ends. In the germline V gene, CDR1 corresponds to SGDLS and CDR2 to YYNGEE. The CDR3 spans 17 residues, from the cysteine through the phenylalanine. The DNA shown is the 51-base CDR3, in frame from base 1. This entry is derived from a study of shared clonotypes between healthy human individuals (dated by TCRdb to 2018 to 2021). With regard to the full study: A few men and two women, aged 18 to 49 years, made up the cohort. Blood TCR repertoires of a handful of healthy adults were deeply sequenced to estimate repertoire size and the extent of clonotype sharing between individuals. Between about 0.85 and 8.9 billion PBMCs per donor were obtained by leukapheresis. For each donor, CD4 naive and CD4 memory were each run on three plates, CD8 naive on two plates, and CD8 memory on one plate. Libraries were prepared and TCR repertoires were sequenced by different laboratories using diverse techniques, in order to increase sequencing depth and limit assay-specific biases.

Using the deep immunoSEQ assay, TCR CDR3 regions were amplified from genomic DNA by multiplex PCR. Extracted genomic DNA from each cell subset was spread evenly across all wells of several immunoSEQ 96-well plates, with each plate serving as a replicate. For sorted subsets, 150 to 250 ng of genomic DNA, equivalent to some 30,000 T cell genomes, went into each replicate PCR. The purified libraries were quantified using a Qubit 3.0 fluorometer, sized with a Bioanalyzer 2100, and then quantified again using the KAPA Library Quantification kit. Every immunoSEQ 96-well plate was sequenced on a dedicated single-read 150-cycle Illumina NextSeq 550 flow cell. The study's own analysis went as follows. Because the immunoSEQ output included only junctional sequences and no quality scores, the filtering could not be the same as the filtering used for full-length reads. Sequences were annotated with PyIR, a Python wrapper for IgBLAST v1.9, and V/J genes and CDR3 were assigned using IMGT germline references. Reads were filtered out if the reads had weak V/J assignments (E-value above 1e-6), no CDR3, stop codons, out-of-frame junctions, or ambiguous translated residues. A V3J clonotype was defined by an identical inferred V gene, J gene, and CDR3 amino acid sequence. The percentage overlap between two repertoires was calculated by dividing the number of shared unique clonotypes by the size of the smaller repertoire. Richness of each repertoire was evaluated using RTK rarefaction, the Chao1 estimator, and Recon v2.1 estimates of unobserved clonotypes. Generation probabilities for all TCRbeta clonotypes obtained by the gDNA method from a handful of donors were computed using OLGA. This immuneACCESS table, as held by TCRdb, lists in-frame sequences with V and J called but not all clones. Of the missing ones, under half trace to an unresolved V gene in checked studies; the others have no known cause. That table gives V, J and clone size, and the DNA gave D and trimming. Across this sample there are some 1.1 million clones, with about 80% seen only once. Clones ranked in the top ten supply 0.85% to 1% of the sample.

The full study reports these points: Incomplete sequencing was indicated by rarefaction of sorted-subset datasets, despite the large sequencing depth. Sampling was limited to blood, and TCR repertoires in tissue likely differ from TCR repertoires in blood. Pairwise subsampling indicated that sequencing depth was expected to affect the degree of clonotype sharing among donors. Higher generation probabilities were observed for clonotypes shared by all four sorted-subset donors than for non-shared clonotypes. When a few donors were compared, the shared fraction of clonotypes was about 5% for naive CD4, approximately 3.3% for naive CD8, roughly 2.5% for memory CD4, and 0.35% to 0.4% for memory CD8. Naive subsets generally had larger estimated clonotype richness than memory subsets did. Because the study included only a small number of donors, the genetic and exposure-history diversity represented was limited.

The donors were healthy, HIV-negative adults with no recently reported acute infections or vaccinations. Every donor was a Caucasian adult residing in Nashville, Tennessee, USA. Magnetic negative selection was used to enrich CD4+ T cells, after which naive cells were positively selected on CD45RA and the negative fraction became the memory subset. Blood was collected by leukapheresis, and PBMCs were isolated by Ficoll-Histopaque density gradient centrifugation and then cryopreserved in liquid nitrogen vapor phase. Analytical flow cytometry was used to check the purity and quantity of every magnetically sorted T cell population. From each sorted fraction, genomic DNA was isolated and quantified by UV absorbance on a Nanodrop 2000c.

The TCR was taken from a man aged 18-30 years in good health. Some clones in this sample may be carry-over from other donors' samples. In this chain, TRBV9 is recombined with TRBJ2-3, and possibly TRBD2, on 5 matching bases. The sample consisted of memory CD4+ T cells from PBMCs. The cell subset or site label of this sample denotes: CD45RA-negative fraction. The CDR3 protein sequence reads: CASSVGVGGLATDTQYF. The nucleotide sequence is TGTGCCAGCAGCGTAGGGGTCGGCGGGTTGGCTACAGATACGCAGTATTTT.